Following are 28 T cell receptor beta chains from one sample sequenced in a study of T cells in women clearing cervical HPV infection. Measured with immunoSEQ multiplex PCR; TCRdb has only the in-frame clones, and not every one. The specimen's table records some 37,000 clones. The sequencing sample was made of blood buffy coat. The receptor source for this set is a woman between 18 and 70 years old with a cervical HPV16 infection that either progressed to CIN3+ or cleared (not recorded which).

Turning to this clone: Coverage ceases 3 residues before the CDR3 finishes, and the germline J gene fills in the end. V usage is TRBV18 and J usage is TRBJ2-5; TRBD2 matches at 9 bases. This CDR3 has 16 amino acids. CDR1 KGHSH and CDR2 LQKENI come from the germline V gene. The V and J ends lost 1 base and 4 bases, in that order; junction bases with no gene match: 7. The CDR3 loop is CASSPLGGRAGETQYF. CDR3 bases read: TGTGCCAGCTCACCACTGGGCGGGAGGGCAGGAGAGACC. Drawing the rest from reference TRBV18 and TRBJ2-5, the complete variable domain is NAGVMQNPRHLVRRRGQEARLRCSPMKGHSHVYWYRQLPEEGLKFMVYLQKENIIDESGMPKERFSAEFPKEGPSILRIQQVVRGDSAAYFCASSPLGGRAGETQYFGPGTRLLVL.

A word on this clone: The observed sequence ends 3 residues before the CDR3 terminus, with the missing tail filled in from the germline J gene. This rearrangement joins TRBV7-2 to TRBJ1-2; 8 nucleotides agree with TRBD1. The CDR3 sequence is 14 residues long. From germline, CDR1 is SGHTA and CDR2 FQGNSA. CDR3 protein: CASSPRQGFSGYTF. The CDR3 bases that were read are TGTGCCAGCAGCCCCCGACAGGGGTTCAGCGGC.

With respect to this clone: The read comes to an end 3 residues before the CDR3 does, leaving the germline J gene to fill in the end. The chain recombines TRBV5-5 with TRBJ1-2; 7 bases match TRBD1. CDR1 is SGHKS and CDR2 is YYEKEE in the germline V gene (reference sequence). Trimming removed 4 bases from V and 2 bases from J; junction bases left unmatched: 5. The CDR3 length is 14 residues. The CDR3 DNA, read in part, is TGTGCCAGCAGCGGCTCGGACAGGAACTATGGC. As protein: CASSGSDRNYG. The entire CDR3 sequence reads CASSGSDRNYGYTF. Full variable domain (rest looked up from reference TRBV5-5 and TRBJ1-2): DAGVTQSPTHLIKTRGQQVTLRCSPISGHKSVSWYQQVLGQGPQFIFQYYEKEERGRGNFPDRFSARQFPNYSSELNVNALLLGDSALYLCASSGSDRNYGYTFGSGTRLTVV.

As concerns this clone: The CDR3 end falls 3 residues outside the read, so it is completed with the germline J gene. The J gene is TRBJ2-7, the V gene TRBV2, with a possible D match to TRBD2 (7 bases). This CDR3 region has 16 residues. V lost 7 bases and J lost 6, with 25 bases in between. Germline CDR1 reads SNHLY; CDR2 reads FYNNEI. The sequenced CDR3 bases are TGTGCCAGCAAGGGGGGGACGGGGGGCCAAAACCGCGAG. Protein: CASKGGTGGQNRE. The complete CDR3 sequence is CASKGGTGGQNREQYF.

In regard to this clone: The read ends 3 residues shy of where the CDR3 ends; the end is completed using the germline J gene. V and J are TRBV19 and TRBJ2-7; 8 bases fit TRBD1. This CDR3 has 14 amino acids. With V trimmed by 5 bases and J by 0 bases, 3 bases remained unmatched. Germline-derived CDR1 and CDR2 are LNHDA and SQIVND (reference sequence). The sequenced CDR3 bases are TGTGCCAGTAGTGAGGACAGGGCCTCCTACGAG. Translation: CASSEDRASYE. The whole CDR3 is CASSEDRASYEQYF. The whole variable domain, filled in from reference TRBV19 and TRBJ2-7, reads DGGITQSPKYLFRKEGQNVTLSCEQNLNHDAMYWYRQDPGQGLRLIYYSQIVNDFQKGDIAEGYSVSREKKESFPLTVTSAQKNPTAFYLCASSEDRASYEQYFGPGTRLTVT.

Partial CDR3 DNA: TGTGCCAGCAGTCTAGGGCAGGGGTCCTACAATGAG. It specifies CASSLGQGSYNE. The whole CDR3 reads CASSLGQGSYNEQFF. The chain links TRBV28 to TRBJ2-1; TRBD1 might be the D (6 bases). The CDR3 extends 3 residues past the end of the read, so its final part is completed from the germline J gene. V lost 5 bases, J lost 1 base, and 12 bases lay in between. This CDR3 comprises 15 residues. Germline loops: CDR1 MDHEN, CDR2 SYDVKM.

Comment on this clone: Read data end 3 residues before the CDR3 end; the end is taken from the germline J gene. The chain links TRBV14 to TRBJ2-1; D is perhaps TRBD1 (5 bases). The CDR3 consists of 17 residues. V was cut by 4 bases and J by 1 base, with 17 bases left in between. Germline V gives CDR1 SGHDN, CDR2 FVKESK. CDR3 DNA, as far as it was read: TGTGCCAGCAGCCGAAACCCCCCAGGGTGGTCCTACAATGAG. Its protein product is CASSRNPPGWSYNE. The CDR3, in full, reads CASSRNPPGWSYNEQFF.

For this clone: The read terminates 3 residues ahead of where the CDR3 ends, so the germline J gene completes it. The V call is TRBV2, the J call TRBJ2-3, with D perhaps TRBD1 (7 bases). Germline loops: CDR1 SNHLY, CDR2 FYNNEI. Trimming removed 5 bases from V and 2 bases from J, with 17 bases in between. The CDR3 totals 16 residues. The CDR3: CASSPSRGTSTDTQYF. The sequenced part of the CDR3 DNA is TGTGCCAGCAGTCCCTCCAGGGGGACTTCCACAGATACG.

A remark on this clone: The CDR3 end falls 3 residues outside the read, so it is completed with the germline J gene. This chain uses TRBV20-1 with TRBJ1-1; D may be TRBD1 (5 bases). The germline V gene encodes CDR1 DFQATT and CDR2 SNEGSKA (reference sequence). The V end lost 5 bases, the J end lost 2 bases, and 12 bases lay between the germline ends. CDR3 length: 13 residues. The CDR3 is CSADAGLNTEAFF. The sequenced CDR3 bases are TGCAGTGCTGACGCAGGGTTAAACACTGAA.

A remark on this clone: The read halts 3 residues ahead of the CDR3 end, with the missing end drawn from the germline J gene. This chain links TRBV7-2 with TRBJ1-3, with D unresolved. Per the germline V gene, CDR1 is SGHTA and CDR2 is FQGNSA. Between the trimmed V and J ends, which lost 3 bases and 4 bases, there was a span of 4 bases. CDR3 length: 12 residues. The CDR3 DNA, read in part, is TGTGCCAGCAGCTTTGGCGGAAACACC. Translation gives CASSFGGNT. The whole CDR3 protein reads CASSFGGNTIYF.

A note on this clone: The sequenced fragment ends 3 residues before the CDR3 boundary, so the rest is inferred from the germline J gene. V usage is TRBV5-5 and J usage is TRBJ1-1, with D uncertain. The CDR3 is 12 residues long. Germline values: CDR1 SGHKS, CDR2 YYEKEE (reference sequence). The CDR3 region is CASSSINPEAFF. The DNA read from the CDR3 is TGTGCCAGCAGCTCTATAAACCCCGAA.

Details on this clone: The CDR3 goes on 3 residues after the read ends, and that part is filled in from the germline J gene. The rearrangement uses TRBV6-1 and TRBJ1-1, with 7 bases that match TRBD1. Germline trimming cut 4 bases from V and 6 bases from J; bases unmatched to any gene: 8. CDR3 length: 14 amino acids. CDR1 and CDR2 (germline): MNHNS, SASEGT. CDR3 sequence: CASSAQGSMAEAFF. The CDR3 bases that were read are TGTGCCAGCAGTGCACAGGGGTCTATGGCTGAA.

Note on this clone: The read terminates 3 residues ahead of where the CDR3 ends, so the germline J gene completes it. This chain joins TRBV7-6 and TRBJ1-1, with D possibly matching TRBD1 (6 bases). The CDR3 has 13 amino acids. CDR1 and CDR2 (germline): SGHVS, FNYEAQ. CDR3 bases read: TGTGCCAGCAGCCATTATGGGGGCCCGGAG. Translated, it gives CASSHYGGPE. The full CDR3 protein reads CASSHYGGPEAFF.

To note about this clone: The missing CDR3 end, 3 residues past where the read stops, is filled in from the germline J gene. The chain recombines TRBV20-1 with TRBJ1-2, with D unclear. From germline, CDR1 is DFQATT and CDR2 SNEGSKA (reference sequence). Trimming took 3 bases from V and 4 from J, leaving 12 bases between them. The CDR3 sequence is 13 residues long. This chain's CDR3 is CSARWGSGYGYTF. The CDR3 DNA, read in part, is TGCAGTGCTAGGTGGGGTAGCGGCTATGGC.

Regarding this clone: The CDR3 end is not reached by the read, which stops 3 residues before it; the germline J gene fills it in. The chain combines TRBV18 with TRBJ2-3, with D uncertain. CDR1 and CDR2 (germline): KGHSH, LQKENI. The CDR3 length is 12 residues. Trimming pared 2 bases from V and 4 bases from J, leaving 4 bases between. The CDR3 region is CASSPSADTQYF. The sequenced part of the CDR3 DNA is TGTGCCAGCTCACCATCCGCAGATACG.

Note on this clone: The DNA ends 3 residues before the CDR3 does, and the rest of the CDR3 is filled in from the germline J gene. The V and J genes are TRBV14 and TRBJ1-1, with D perhaps matching TRBD1 (5 bases). This CDR3 has 16 amino acids. The V gene lost 1 base and the J gene lost 5 bases, with 17 bases spanning the gap. From germline, CDR1 is SGHDN and CDR2 FVKESK. Partial CDR3 DNA: TGTGCCAGCAGCCAAGTCTCCCCGTGGGGCGGAACTGAA. Translated, it gives CASSQVSPWGGTE. The full CDR3 sequence reads CASSQVSPWGGTEAFF.

In the case of this clone: The read is 3 residues too short to cover the CDR3 end, so that end is filled in from the germline J gene. The chain links TRBV20-1 to TRBJ2-7; 7 bases align to TRBD1. There are 15 residues in the CDR3. With V trimmed by 6 bases and J by 3 bases, 14 bases remained unmatched. CDR1 and CDR2 (germline): DFQATT, SNEGSKA (reference sequence). The covered CDR3 bases are TGCAGTGCACAACCTGACAGGGAGCTCAACTACGAG. Translated: CSAQPDRELNYE. The CDR3 as a whole reads CSAQPDRELNYEQYF.

As regards this clone: The read falls 3 residues short of the CDR3 end, and the missing part is taken from the germline J gene. The V and J genes are TRBV4-1 and TRBJ1-3, with D tentatively TRBD1 (5 bases). V was cut by 4 bases and J by 6 bases, with 13 bases left in between. Germline V lookup: CDR1 MGHRA, CDR2 YSYEKL. This CDR3 contains 14 residues. The CDR3 here is CASSRKGIENTIYF. The sequenced part of the CDR3 DNA is TGCGCCAGCAGCCGAAAGGGGATCGAAAACACC.

Of note for this clone: The CDR3 is cut off 3 residues early in the read; its end comes from the germline J gene. The chain has TRBV5-1 and TRBJ1-1; 9 bases match TRBD1. V was clipped by 2 bases and J by 5 bases; unmatched bases: 7. Germline assignment: CDR1 SGHRS and CDR2 YFSETQ. The CDR3 has 15 amino acids. This CDR3 is CASSLLTGGETEAFF. The covered CDR3 bases are TGCGCCAGCAGCTTACTCACAGGGGGCGAAACTGAA.

A note on this clone: The read halts 3 residues ahead of the CDR3 end, with the missing end drawn from the germline J gene. V gene TRBV7-7 combines with J gene TRBJ2-7; 8 nucleotides line up with TRBD2. V lost 4 bases, J lost 5 bases, and 4 bases stayed unmatched. Germline V gives CDR1 SSHAT, CDR2 FNYEAQ (reference sequence). The CDR3 extends over 13 amino acids. The CDR3 loop is CASSSIAGNEQYF. The sequenced part of the CDR3 DNA is TGTGCCAGCAGCTCCATAGCGGGGAACGAG.

A note on this clone: Read sequence stops 3 residues before the CDR3 end, and the germline J gene provides the missing end. The genes are TRBV5-6 and TRBJ2-1; TRBD2 aligns across 8 bases. Germline assignment: CDR1 SGHDT and CDR2 YYEEEE. With V trimmed by 4 bases and J by 9 bases, 12 bases remained unmatched. CDR3 length: 15 amino acids. The CDR3 reads CASSTGGANSVEQFF. Partial CDR3 DNA: TGTGCCAGCAGCACCGGGGGGGCCAATAGTGTTGAG.

As to this clone: The CDR3 is cut off 3 residues early in the read; its end comes from the germline J gene. The V and J genes are TRBV28 and TRBJ2-2; TRBD2 matches at 11 bases. With 7 bases clipped from V and 4 bases from J, the junction kept 8 bases outside the gene matches. The CDR3 has 16 amino acids. The germline V gene has CDR1 MDHEN and CDR2 SYDVKM. The CDR3 is CASMDSGRASTGELFF. CDR3 DNA (partial): TGTGCCAGCATGGATAGCGGGAGGGCAAGCACCGGGGAG.

Concerning this clone: The junction departs from the called germline gene at one end, perhaps through a read error. The CDR3 end lies 3 residues beyond the end of the read and is filled in from the germline J gene. The chain is built from TRBV6-4 and TRBJ1-4; possible D gene TRBD1, 5 bases. The V gene's germline CDR1 is MRHNA and CDR2 SNTAGT. This CDR3 contains 12 residues. CDR3 bases read: TGTGCCGGCAGACAGACTAATGAAAAA. Amino acids: CAGRQTNEK. The full CDR3 protein is CAGRQTNEKLFF.

In regard to this clone: The CDR3 end is not reached by the read, which stops 3 residues before it; the germline J gene fills it in. The genes are TRBV20-1 and TRBJ2-3; D remains ambiguous. Deletions cut 3 bases from V and 4 bases from J, with 8 bases between. CDR3 length: 12 residues. Germline values: CDR1 DFQATT, CDR2 SNEGSKA (reference sequence). The sequenced part of the CDR3 DNA is TGCAGTGCTAGCCGACGGGCAGATACG. It yields the protein CSASRRADT. The whole CDR3 reads CSASRRADTQYF.

The covered CDR3 bases are TGCAGTGCCAACCAGGGCCACGGTGAAAAA. Translation: CSANQGHGEK. The entire CDR3 protein reads CSANQGHGEKLFF. V gene TRBV20-1 combines with J gene TRBJ1-4; D possibly corresponds to TRBD1 (5 bases). The sequenced fragment ends 3 residues before the CDR3 boundary, so the rest is inferred from the germline J gene. The CDR3 loop spans 13 amino acids. V was pared by 6 bases and J by 7 bases, with 15 bases between. Germline V gene data show CDR1 as DFQATT and CDR2 as SNEGSKA (reference sequence).

On this clone: The read halts 3 residues ahead of the CDR3 end, with the missing end drawn from the germline J gene. V gene TRBV29-1 combines with J gene TRBJ2-1; maybe TRBD1 (7 bases). The ends were cut back, 5 bases at V and 2 bases at J, with 10 bases in the middle. Germline V lookup: CDR1 SQVTM, CDR2 ANQGSEA. The CDR3 has 13 residues. CDR3 amino acids: CSVSGGTYNEQFF. Incomplete CDR3 DNA: TGCAGCGTTTCAGGGGGGACCTACAATGAG.

Concerning this clone itself: The read comes to an end 3 residues before the CDR3 does, leaving the germline J gene to fill in the end. J is TRBJ2-3 and V is TRBV6-1, with TRBD2 matching 12 bases. The junction had 0 bases not matched to a gene; V was cut back by 4 bases and J by 1 base. Germline V gives CDR1 MNHNS, CDR2 SASEGT. The CDR3 runs to 15 residues. CDR3 DNA (partial): TGTGCCAGCAGTGGACTAGCGGGAGGCACAGATACG. Amino acids: CASSGLAGGTDT. The whole CDR3 sequence reads CASSGLAGGTDTQYF.

The covered CDR3 bases are TGTGCCAGCAGCTTAGCCCCCCTAAGACAGGGAAGCTATGGC. This encodes CASSLAPLRQGSYG. The entire CDR3 sequence reads CASSLAPLRQGSYGYTF. This sequence joins TRBV7-8 and TRBJ1-2; TRBD1 matches at 7 bases. The read ends 3 residues shy of where the CDR3 ends; the end is completed using the germline J gene. The CDR3 consists of 17 residues. Trimming removed 0 bases from V and 4 bases from J; junction bases left unmatched: 11. Looked up from germline, CDR1 is SGHVS and CDR2 is FQNEAQ.